The subject of this entry is one T cell receptor beta chain. The CDR3 runs 18 residues. Germline V gene data show CDR1 as SGHDN and CDR2 as FVKESK. Trimming took off 1 base at V and 6 bases at J, with 24 bases between the two ends. The sample comes from a study of OX40 agonist ivuxolimab in advanced cancers. As for the study in general: Cohort: 65% to 90% men, mean age approximately 60, aged roughly 23 to 90.

TCRdb's copy holds only in-frame clones and misses some; the assay was immunoSEQ multiplex PCR. This table holds tens of thousands of clones, roughly 92% found once. The TCR originated in an adult with an advanced solid tumor such as melanoma, head and neck, liver or kidney cancer. The V gene is TRBV14, the J gene TRBJ1-2; D may be TRBD1 (5 bases). The input for sequencing was CD4+ or CD8+ T cells sorted from blood, taken in a trial of the OX40 agonist ivuxolimab. Here the CDR3 reads CASSQAGGWGGVLHGYTF. The CDR3 nucleotides read TGTGCCAGCAGCCAAGCCGGGGGTTGGGGGGGAGTACTCCATGGCTACACCTTC.